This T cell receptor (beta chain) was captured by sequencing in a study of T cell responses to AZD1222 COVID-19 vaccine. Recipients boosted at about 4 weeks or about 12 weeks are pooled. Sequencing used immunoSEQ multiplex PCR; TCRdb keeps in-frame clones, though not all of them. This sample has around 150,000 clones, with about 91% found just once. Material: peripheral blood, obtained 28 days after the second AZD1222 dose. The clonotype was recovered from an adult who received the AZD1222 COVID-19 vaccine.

Here the CDR3 DNA reads TGTGCCAGTAGTCCGGGACAGGGGGCCCTTAATGAAAAACTGTTTTTT. Protein sequence: CASSPGQGALNEKLFF. The chain employs TRBV19 and TRBJ1-4; 12 bases match TRBD1. Per the germline V gene, CDR1 is LNHDA and CDR2 is SQIVND (reference sequence). The CDR3 totals 16 residues. Trimming removed 5 bases from V and 4 bases from J; junction bases left unmatched: 5.